One sample yielded the 24 T cell receptor beta chains listed below, sequenced in a study of T-cell reconstitution after alpha-beta-depleted transplantation in children. TCRbeta library construction was performed incorporating unique molecular identifiers. TCRdb reprocessed the PCR reads with MiXCR, giving one entry per CDR3 protein. Here the sample spans about 540,000 distinct CDR3 sequences, approximately 20% being singletons. The sample was PBMCs from the stem cell graft donor, taken from the stem cell graft. The receptors were sampled from a human donor who donated a stem cell graft to a child with acute lymphoblastic leukemia.

The table lists this clonotype with a few counts. The chain has TRBV27 and TRBJ2-6; no firm D call. V lost 3 bases and J 0 bases, leaving 9 bases between the germline ends. The CDR3 is made up of 16 amino acids. Germline V gene lookup returns CDR1 MNHEY and CDR2 SMNVEV (reference sequence). DNA for the CDR3: TGTGCCAGCAGTTTTTCTGGGTCCTCTGGGGCCAACGTCCTGACTTTC. It codes for CASSFSGSSGANVLTF.

This clonotype has ten or more counts. The V call is TRBV29-1, the J call TRBJ2-1; 7 nucleotides line up with TRBD1. Germline CDR1 SQVTM, CDR2 ANQGSEA. This CDR3 spans 13 amino acids. With V trimmed by 4 bases and J by 2 bases, 2 bases remained unmatched. CDR3: CSVAGQPYNEQFF. CDR3 nucleotides: TGCAGCGTTGCGGGACAGCCCTACAATGAGCAGTTCTTC.

The rearrangement links TRBV20-1 to TRBJ2-2; D remains unclear. CDR1 and CDR2 (germline): DFQATT, SNEGSKA (reference sequence). V gave up 6 bases and J gave up 4 bases, with 21 bases separating them. This CDR3 contains 16 residues. DNA of the CDR3: TGCAGTGCCCCATCGGGTAGGGTGGCCTTCACCGGGGAGCTGTTTTTT. This translates into CSAPSGRVAFTGELFF.

The chain couples TRBV7-9 to TRBJ1-2, with D uncertain. CDR3 length: 15 amino acids. Trimming pared 4 bases from V and 6 bases from J, leaving 18 bases between. CDR1 is SEHNR, CDR2 FQNEAQ, per germline (reference sequence). The CDR3 region has the DNA TGTGCCAGCAGCTCCTCCCCCGTCAGGAAGGATGGCTACACCTTC. Translating gives CASSSSPVRKDGYTF. The full variable domain, its missing parts supplied by reference TRBV7-9 and TRBJ1-2, is DTGVSQNPRHKITKRGQNVTFRCDPISEHNRLYWYRQTLGQGPEFLTYFQNEAQLEKSRLLSDRFSAERPKGSFSTLEIQRTEQGDSAMYLCASSSSPVRKDGYTFGSGTRLTVV.

This chain links TRBV12-3 or TRBV12-4 with TRBJ2-5, with D hard to call. Trimming cost V 2 bases and J 0 bases, with 7 bases left between them. CDR3 length: 14 amino acids. This CDR3 reads CASSLTANQETQYF. The CDR3 DNA reads as TGTGCCAGCAGTTTAACAGCGAACCAAGAGACCCAGTACTTC.

This clonotype was counted between two and nine times. The V and J genes are TRBV4-1 and TRBJ2-7, with 8 bases that match TRBD1. Germline V gene lookup returns CDR1 MGHRA and CDR2 YSYEKL. The CDR3 runs to 15 residues. The J segment lost 5 bases and the V segment lost 6 bases, leaving 12 bases of the junction unmatched. The CDR3 bases are TGCGCCAGCAGGCAGGTCAGGGGGCGCATAAACGAGCAGTACTTC. Encoded protein: CASRQVRGRINEQYF.

This clonotype has only a few counts. The CDR3 sequence is CASSFTSRRAITDTQYF. DNA of the CDR3: TGCGCCAGCAGCTTTACGTCGAGAAGGGCCATCACAGATACGCAGTATTTT. The rearrangement links TRBV5-1 to TRBJ2-3; no firm D call. CDR3 size: 17 residues. The V and J ends lost 2 bases and 2 bases respectively, with 18 bases between them. CDR1 and CDR2 (germline): SGHRS, YFSETQ.

This clonotype was observed a few times. The genes are TRBV6-5 and TRBJ1-1; TRBD1 aligns across 8 bases. The trim removed 4 bases at V and 7 bases at J, leaving 8 bases unmatched. The CDR3 totals 14 residues. CDR1 MNHEY and CDR2 SVGAGI come from the germline V gene. CDR3 bases: TGTGCCAGCAGTTCACCCGGACAGGGTATTGAAGCTTTCTTT. Amino acids: CASSSPGQGIEAFF.

The chain has TRBV20-1 and TRBJ1-1; the D is unclear. This CDR3 comprises 12 residues. V dropped 6 bases and J dropped 1 base, with 9 bases sitting between them. Germline V lookup: CDR1 DFQATT, CDR2 SNEGSKA (reference sequence). CDR3 bases: TGCAGTGCCCCTCCCAGGAACACTGAAGCTTTCTTT. Translated: CSAPPRNTEAFF.

The sample holds a few counts of this clonotype. V gene TRBV30 combines with J gene TRBJ2-1, with D perhaps TRBD2 (6 bases). Germline V gene data show CDR1 as GTSNPN and CDR2 as SVGIG (reference sequence). The V and J ends lost 3 bases and 9 bases respectively, with 15 bases between them. The CDR3 has 13 residues. The CDR3: CAWSLPRDCEQFF. The DNA of the CDR3 is TGTGCCTGGAGCCTACCCCGGGACTGTGAGCAGTTCTTC.

The gene calls are TRBV20-1 and TRBJ2-5; 10 nucleotides match TRBD2. The CDR3 has 16 amino acids. Germline assignment: CDR1 DFQATT and CDR2 SNEGSKA (reference sequence). Germline trimming cut 2 bases from V and 2 bases from J; bases unmatched to any gene: 8. This CDR3 is CSARRRTSGLQETQYF. The DNA of the CDR3 is TGCAGTGCTAGACGGAGGACTAGCGGATTACAAGAGACCCAGTACTTC.

The chain has TRBV29-1 and TRBJ2-1, with TRBD2 matching over 10 bases. The junction had 2 bases not matched to a gene; V was cut back by 4 bases and J by 2 bases. This CDR3 contains 14 residues. Germline-derived CDR1 and CDR2 are SQVTM and ANQGSEA. This CDR3 reads CSVVGLAAYNEQFF. For the CDR3, the DNA is TGCAGCGTTGTAGGACTAGCGGCCTACAATGAGCAGTTCTTC.

The rearrangement uses TRBV4-1 and TRBJ2-4, with D possibly matching TRBD2 (6 bases). The V gene's germline CDR1 is MGHRA and CDR2 YSYEKL. This CDR3 region has 15 residues. Trimming took 1 base from V and 9 from J, leaving 16 bases between them. CDR3 residues: CASSQVGGGKPIQYF. DNA for the CDR3: TGCGCCAGCAGCCAAGTAGGAGGAGGGAAACCCATTCAGTACTTC.

This clonotype was recorded a few times. V usage is TRBV12-3 or TRBV12-4 and J usage is TRBJ1-2, with D possibly TRBD1 on 6 matching bases. The CDR3 contains 18 residues. The V gene lost 8 bases and the J gene lost 3 bases, with 28 bases spanning the gap. The CDR3 is CASGSPLDRNMSHYGYTF. CDR3 DNA: TGTGCCAGCGGATCACCCCTCGACAGGAACATGTCCCACTATGGCTACACCTTC.

This sequence joins TRBV9 and TRBJ2-5, with a possible D match to TRBD2 (5 bases). Germline CDR1 SGDLS, CDR2 YYNGEE. The CDR3 runs to 15 residues. With 4 bases removed from V and 0 bases from J, the gap between germline ends came to 13 bases. CDR3 sequence reads: CASSSEGGNQETQYF. The CDR3 region has the DNA TGTGCCAGCAGCTCCGAGGGCGGAAACCAAGAGACCCAGTACTTC.

This clonotype was seen a few times. The chain has TRBV12-3 or TRBV12-4 and TRBJ2-2, with TRBD2 matching 11 bases. V shed 6 bases, J shed 4 bases, and the junction held 13 bases outside the gene matches. The CDR3 is made up of 18 amino acids. The CDR3 DNA follows: TGTGCCAGCAGCTACGCGGGACTAGCGGACAAAAGCACCGGGGAGCTGTTTTTT. This translates into CASSYAGLADKSTGELFF.

This clonotype was detected only a few times. The rearrangement joins TRBV6-6 to TRBJ2-7, with a possible D match to TRBD1 (6 bases). V was trimmed by 10 bases and J by 1 base, leaving 14 bases between them. The CDR3 has 13 residues. CDR1 is MNHNY, CDR2 SVGAGI, per germline (reference sequence). The CDR3: CATTGQLSYEQYF. In DNA, the CDR3 is TGTGCCACTACTGGACAGCTGTCCTACGAGCAGTACTTC.

V is TRBV5-1 and J is TRBJ2-7; the match to TRBD1 covers 11 bases. V was pared by 3 bases and J by 3 bases, with 5 bases of the junction left unmatched. CDR1 and CDR2 from the germline V gene are SGHRS and YFSETQ. The CDR3 runs to 15 residues. In DNA, the CDR3 is TGCGCCAGCAGCTGGGGGACAGGGGGTCTCTACGAGCAGTACTTC. Its translation: CASSWGTGGLYEQYF. Drawing the rest from reference TRBV5-1 and TRBJ2-7, the complete variable domain is KAGVTQTPRYLIKTRGQQVTLSCSPISGHRSVSWYQQTPGQGLQFLFEYFSETQRNKGNFPGRFSGRQFSNSRSEMNVSTLELGDSALYLCASSWGTGGLYEQYFGPGTRLTVT.

The genes are TRBV10-3 and TRBJ2-1; 9 nucleotides align to TRBD2. With 8 bases clipped from V and 1 base from J, the junction kept 6 bases outside the gene matches. From germline, CDR1 is ENHRY and CDR2 SYGVKD. The CDR3 has 15 residues. The CDR3 nucleotides are TGTGCCATCGCCCTAGGACTAGCGTCCTACAATGAGCAGTTCTTC. It encodes CAIALGLASYNEQFF.

This clonotype showed up many times. Its ends do not fully match the called genes, so a read error is possible. The rearrangement joins TRBV12-3 or TRBV12-4 to TRBJ2-1; D is unresolved. The CDR3 extends over 13 amino acids. The DNA of the CDR3 is TGTGCCAGCAGCTTAGCAGTTTACAATGAGCAGTTCTTC. As protein: CASSLAVYNEQFF.

The chain uses TRBV5-1 and TRBJ2-3; TRBD2 is a possible D gene (5 bases). V lost 0 bases to trimming and J lost 0 bases, with 11 bases between them. CDR3 size: 16 residues. CDR1 and CDR2 (germline): SGHRS, YFSETQ. CDR3: CASSLVGGRSTDTQYF. Written as DNA, the CDR3 is TGCGCCAGCAGCTTGGTCGGCGGGCGAAGCACAGATACGCAGTATTTT.

The chain carries TRBV4-1 and TRBJ1-2, with D perhaps TRBD1 (5 bases). Trimming removed 0 bases from V and 8 bases from J, with 19 bases in between. Per the germline V gene, CDR1 is MGHRA and CDR2 is YSYEKL. CDR3 length: 16 amino acids. CDR3 in DNA: TGCGCCAGCAGCCAAGATAAGGGGAAATGGGGTCTAGGCTACACCTTC. The encoded protein is CASSQDKGKWGLGYTF.

The V gene is TRBV27, the J gene TRBJ2-7; D not resolved. Germline loops: CDR1 MNHEY, CDR2 SMNVEV (reference sequence). This CDR3 has 15 amino acids. With 4 bases removed from V and 1 base from J, the gap between germline ends came to 14 bases. The CDR3 sequence: CASSSKRGGSYEQYF. DNA for the CDR3: TGTGCCAGCAGTTCCAAACGTGGCGGATCCTACGAGCAGTACTTC.

Here the CDR3 DNA reads TGTGCCTGGGGGGCAGAGACCCAGTACTTC. Protein product: CAWGAETQYF. The gene calls are TRBV30 and TRBJ2-5; perhaps TRBD1 as D (5 bases). Trimming stripped 5 bases from V and 4 bases from J, with 5 bases between. The CDR3 runs 10 residues. Germline CDR1 and CDR2: GTSNPN and SVGIG (reference sequence). The whole variable domain, filled in from reference TRBV30 and TRBJ2-5, reads SQTIHQWPATLVQPVGSPLSLECTVEGTSNPNLYWYRQAAGRGLQLLFYSVGIGQISSEVPQNLSASRPQDRQFILSSKKLLLSDSGFYLCAWGAETQYFGPGTRLLVL.